The 2 T cell receptor beta chains presented below share a single source sample, sequenced in a study of T cell responses to AZD1222 COVID-19 vaccine. TCRdb's table, derived via immunoSEQ multiplex PCR, lists solely in-frame clones and lacks some. The sample lists some 97,000 clones; approximately 90% were seen once. The sequenced sample was peripheral blood, obtained on day 0 of AZD1222 vaccination. These receptor sequences come from an adult in good health.

Note on this clone: Compared with germline, one end of the junction differs, possibly owing to a read error. This rearrangement joins TRBV7-3 to TRBJ1-2; D is possibly TRBD1 (5 bases). The CDR3 is made up of 15 amino acids. Germline values: CDR1 SGHTA, CDR2 FQGTGA. CDR3 protein: CASSPRTGHNDGYTF. CDR3 sequence (DNA): TGTGCCAGCAGCCCCCGGACGGGGCATAACGATGGCTACACCTTC. Drawing the rest from reference TRBV7-3 and TRBJ1-2, the complete variable domain is GAGVSQTPSNKVTEKGKYVELRCDPISGHTALYWYRQSLGQGPEFLIYFQGTGAADDSGLPNDRFFAVRPEGSVSTLKIQRTERGDSAVYLCASSPRTGHNDGYTFGSGTRLTVV.

The chain is built from TRBV4-1 and TRBJ2-2, with 7 bases lining up with TRBD1. The V gene's germline CDR1 is MGHRA and CDR2 YSYEKL. Unmatched junction bases numbered 4, after V lost 8 bases and J lost 7 bases. CDR3 length: 12 amino acids. Written as DNA, the CDR3 is TGCGCCAGCCAGGGGGTCGGCGGGGAGCTGTTTTTT. This translates into CASQGVGGELFF.